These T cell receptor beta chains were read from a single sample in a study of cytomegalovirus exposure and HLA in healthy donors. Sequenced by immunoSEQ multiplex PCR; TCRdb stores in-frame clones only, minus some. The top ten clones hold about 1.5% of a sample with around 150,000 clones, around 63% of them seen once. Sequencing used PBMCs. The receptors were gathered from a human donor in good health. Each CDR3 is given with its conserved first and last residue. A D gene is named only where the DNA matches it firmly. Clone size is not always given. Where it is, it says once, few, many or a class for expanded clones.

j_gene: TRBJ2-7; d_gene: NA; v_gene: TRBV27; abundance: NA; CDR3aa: CASRDGGSTVTHLQYF; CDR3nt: TGTGCCAGCAGGGACGGTGGCTCGACAGTGACCCATTTGCAATACTTC
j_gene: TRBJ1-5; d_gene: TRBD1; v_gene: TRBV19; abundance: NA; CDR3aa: CASSIRTGGAPQHF; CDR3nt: TGTGCCAGTAGTATCCGGACAGGGGGCGCGCCCCAGCATTTT
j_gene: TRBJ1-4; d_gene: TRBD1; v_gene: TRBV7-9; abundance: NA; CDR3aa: CASSLGQGAGEKLFF; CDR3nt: TGTGCCAGCAGCTTAGGACAGGGGGCAGGTGAAAAACTGTTTTTT
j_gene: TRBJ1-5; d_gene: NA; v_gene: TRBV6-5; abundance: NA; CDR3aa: CATGNQPQHF; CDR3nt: TGCGCTACGGGGAATCAGCCCCAGCATTTT
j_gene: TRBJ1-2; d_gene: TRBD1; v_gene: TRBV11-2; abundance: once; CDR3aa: CASSLGDSANYGYTF; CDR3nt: TGTGCCAGCAGCTTAGGGGACAGTGCCAACTATGGCTACACCTTC
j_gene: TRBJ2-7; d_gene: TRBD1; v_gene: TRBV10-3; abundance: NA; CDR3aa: CATTGWVETGGGEQYF; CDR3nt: TGTGCCACCACGGGGTGGGTCGAGACAGGGGGCGGCGAGCAGTACTTC
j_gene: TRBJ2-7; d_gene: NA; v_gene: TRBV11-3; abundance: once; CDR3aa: CASSPGEGRSSYEQYF; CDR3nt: TGTGCCAGCAGCCCAGGGGAGGGCCGAAGCTCCTACGAGCAGTACTTC
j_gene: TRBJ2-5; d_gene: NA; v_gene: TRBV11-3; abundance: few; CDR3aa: CASSLGGSDSQETQYF; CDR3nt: TGTGCCAGCAGCTTAGGAGGTTCGGATTCCCAAGAGACCCAGTACTTC
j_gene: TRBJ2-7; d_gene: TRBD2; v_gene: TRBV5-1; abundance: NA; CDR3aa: CASSLQLAGPPDF; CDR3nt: TGCGCCAGCAGCTTGCAACTAGCGGGGCCTCCAGACTTC
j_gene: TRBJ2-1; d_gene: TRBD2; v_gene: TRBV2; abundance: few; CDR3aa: CASSGLADYNEQFF; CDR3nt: TGTGCCAGCAGTGGTCTAGCGGACTACAATGAGCAGTTCTTC
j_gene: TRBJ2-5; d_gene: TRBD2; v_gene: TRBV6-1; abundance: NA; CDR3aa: CASSETRGGQETQYF; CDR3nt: TGTGCCAGCAGTGAAACGCGGGGGGGCCAAGAGACCCAGTACTTC
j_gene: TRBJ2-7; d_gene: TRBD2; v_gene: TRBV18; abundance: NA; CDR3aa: CASRTSGSYEQYF; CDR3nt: TGTGCCTCCCGGACTAGCGGCTCCTACGAGCAGTACTTC
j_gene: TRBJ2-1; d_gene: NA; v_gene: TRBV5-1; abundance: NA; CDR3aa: CASSSSGVSYNEQFF; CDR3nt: TGCGCCAGCAGCTCCTCGGGGGTATCCTACAATGAGCAGTTCTTC
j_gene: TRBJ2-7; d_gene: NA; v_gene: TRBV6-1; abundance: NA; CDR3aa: CASSEASHEQYF; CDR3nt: TGTGCCAGCAGTGAAGCGAGCCACGAGCAGTACTTC
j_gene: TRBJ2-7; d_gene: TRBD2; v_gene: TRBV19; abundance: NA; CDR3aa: CASSAQEGLAGVEQYF; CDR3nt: TGTGCCAGTAGTGCTCAGGAGGGTCTAGCGGGAGTCGAGCAGTACTTC
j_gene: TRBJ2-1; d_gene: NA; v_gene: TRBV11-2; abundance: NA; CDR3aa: CASSAWTVRGRHEQFF; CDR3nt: TGTGCCAGCAGCGCCTGGACAGTCCGCGGGCGACATGAGCAGTTCTTC
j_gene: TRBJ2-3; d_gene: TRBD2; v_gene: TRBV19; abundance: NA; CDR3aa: CASSTLAGGLTDTQYF; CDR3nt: TGTGCCAGTAGTACACTAGCGGGAGGCCTCACAGATACGCAGTATTTT
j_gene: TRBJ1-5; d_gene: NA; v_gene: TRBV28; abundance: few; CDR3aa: CASRLRGGLNQPQHF; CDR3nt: TGTGCCAGCAGGCTGAGGGGGGGATTGAATCAGCCCCAGCATTTT
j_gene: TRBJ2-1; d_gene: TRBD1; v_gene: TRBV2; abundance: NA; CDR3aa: CASSPWTGNNEQFF; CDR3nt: TGTGCCAGCAGTCCCTGGACAGGGAACAATGAGCAGTTCTTC
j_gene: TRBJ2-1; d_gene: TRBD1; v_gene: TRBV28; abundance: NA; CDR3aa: CASSSVGDSRYNEQFF; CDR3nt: TGTGCCAGCAGTTCAGTCGGGGACAGCCGCTACAATGAGCAGTTCTTC
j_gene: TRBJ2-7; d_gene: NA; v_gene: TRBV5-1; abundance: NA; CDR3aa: CASSLLRGSYEQYF; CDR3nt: TGCGCCAGCAGCCTTCTCAGGGGCTCCTACGAGCAGTACTTC
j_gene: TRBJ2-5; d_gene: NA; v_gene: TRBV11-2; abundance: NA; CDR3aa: CASSWGGLFSQETQYF; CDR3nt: TGTGCCAGCAGCTGGGGAGGACTGTTCAGCCAAGAGACCCAGTACTTC
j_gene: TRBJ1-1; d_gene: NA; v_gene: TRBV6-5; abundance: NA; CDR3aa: CAAGKTEAFF; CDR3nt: TGTGCCGCAGGCAAGACTGAAGCTTTCTTT
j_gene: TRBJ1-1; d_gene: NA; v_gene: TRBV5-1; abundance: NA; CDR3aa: CASSRIPSGGRLEAFF; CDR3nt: TGCGCCAGCAGCCGGATCCCTTCCGGGGGGCGTCTTGAAGCTTTCTTT
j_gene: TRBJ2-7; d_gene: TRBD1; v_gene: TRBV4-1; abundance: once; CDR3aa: CASSQDPLQGFAVYEQYF; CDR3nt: TGCGCCAGCAGCCAAGATCCCCTACAGGGGTTCGCTGTTTACGAGCAGTACTTC
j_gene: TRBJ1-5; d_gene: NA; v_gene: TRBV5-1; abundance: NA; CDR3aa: CASSLSGDTNQPQHF; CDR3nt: TGCGCCAGCAGCTTGAGTGGGGACACCAATCAGCCCCAGCATTTT
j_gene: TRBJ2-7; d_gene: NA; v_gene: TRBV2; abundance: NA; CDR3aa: CASSGTVLSYEQYF; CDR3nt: TGTGCCAGCAGCGGGACTGTCCTCTCCTACGAGCAGTACTTC
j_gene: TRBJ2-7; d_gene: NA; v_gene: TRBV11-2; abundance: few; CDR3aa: CASSLSDDRWIEQYF; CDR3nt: TGTGCCAGCAGCTTAAGCGATGACAGGTGGATCGAGCAGTACTTC
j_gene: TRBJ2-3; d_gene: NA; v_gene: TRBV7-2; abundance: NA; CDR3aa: CASSSYTDTQYF; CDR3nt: TGTGCCAGCAGCTCGTACACAGATACGCAGTATTTT
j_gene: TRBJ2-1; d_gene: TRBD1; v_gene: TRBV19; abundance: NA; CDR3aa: CASSITGENNEQFF; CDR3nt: TGTGCCAGTAGTATAACAGGGGAAAACAATGAGCAGTTCTTC
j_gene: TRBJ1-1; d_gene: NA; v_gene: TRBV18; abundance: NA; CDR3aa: CASSPITPGNRNTEAFF; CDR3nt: TGTGCCAGCTCACCTATAACCCCGGGGAACCGGAACACTGAAGCTTTCTTT
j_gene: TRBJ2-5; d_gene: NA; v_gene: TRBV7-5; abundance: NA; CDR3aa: CARSYYSGTGGVETQYF; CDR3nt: TGTGCCAGAAGCTACTACTCCGGGACAGGGGGCGTGGAGACCCAGTACTTC
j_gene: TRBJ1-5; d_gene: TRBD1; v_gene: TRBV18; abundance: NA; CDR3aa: CASSPNTGEGNQPQHF; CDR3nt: TGTGCCAGCTCACCTAATACAGGGGAAGGCAATCAGCCCCAGCATTTT
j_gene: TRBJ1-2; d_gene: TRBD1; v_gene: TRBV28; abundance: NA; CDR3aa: CASSIGTGGPYGYTF; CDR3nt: TGTGCCAGCAGTATAGGGACAGGGGGTCCCTATGGCTACACCTTC
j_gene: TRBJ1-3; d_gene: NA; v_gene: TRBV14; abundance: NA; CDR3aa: CASSQDIPGVLTGNTIYF; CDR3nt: TGTGCCAGCAGCCAAGATATACCCGGGGTACTGACGGGAAACACCATATATTTT
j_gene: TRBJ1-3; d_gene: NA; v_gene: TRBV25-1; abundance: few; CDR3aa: CASSELGANDHRRTIYF; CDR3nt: TGTGCCAGCAGTGAATTAGGGGCCAACGATCACCGACGCACCATATATTTT
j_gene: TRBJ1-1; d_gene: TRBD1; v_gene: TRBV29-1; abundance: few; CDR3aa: CSVEDLYETGTTAFF; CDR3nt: TGCAGCGTTGAAGATCTTTATGAGACAGGGACGACAGCTTTCTTT
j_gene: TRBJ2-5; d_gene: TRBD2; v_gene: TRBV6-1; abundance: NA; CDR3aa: CASRPGTIQETQYF; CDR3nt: TGTGCCAGCAGACCCGGGACTATTCAAGAGACCCAGTACTTC
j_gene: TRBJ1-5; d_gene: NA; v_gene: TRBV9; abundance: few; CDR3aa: CASSPGGSGSNQPQHF; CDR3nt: TGTGCCAGCAGCCCCGGGGGTTCTGGGAGCAATCAGCCCCAGCATTTT
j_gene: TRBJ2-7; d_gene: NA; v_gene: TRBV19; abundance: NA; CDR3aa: CASSSQSYEQYF; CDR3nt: TGTGCCAGTAGTAGTCAGTCCTACGAGCAGTACTTC
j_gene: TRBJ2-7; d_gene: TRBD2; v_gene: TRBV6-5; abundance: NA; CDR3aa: CASSPATSGRAEQYF; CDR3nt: TGTGCCAGCAGTCCCGCGACTAGCGGGAGGGCCGAGCAGTACTTC
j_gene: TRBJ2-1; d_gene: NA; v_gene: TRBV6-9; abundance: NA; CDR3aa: CASSLKGDRNNEQFF; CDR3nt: TGTGCCAGCAGCCTAAAAGGGGATCGGAACAATGAGCAGTTCTTC
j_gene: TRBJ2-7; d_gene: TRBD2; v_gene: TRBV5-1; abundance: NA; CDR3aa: CASSLILADEQYF; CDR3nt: TGCGCCAGCAGCTTGATTCTAGCGGACGAGCAGTACTTC
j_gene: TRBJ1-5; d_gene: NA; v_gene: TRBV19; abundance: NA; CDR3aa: CASRNSFNQPQHF; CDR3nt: TGTGCCAGTAGAAACAGCTTCAATCAGCCCCAGCATTTT
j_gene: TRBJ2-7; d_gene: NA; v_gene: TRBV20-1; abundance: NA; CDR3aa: CSASTAYEQYF; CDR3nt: TGCAGTGCTAGTACCGCCTACGAGCAGTACTTC